Included here is one TCR beta chain sequence, with context. The table came from immunoSEQ multiplex PCR; TCRdb's copy has only in-frame clones and leaves some out. Among approximately 7,700 clones, roughly 84% were seen once, and the ten largest hold 2.5%. The record originates from a study of immune evolution from preneoplasia to lung adenocarcinoma. The TCR sequence derives from a person of 80 years or more with lung adenocarcinoma. Sequencing used FFPE minimally invasive lung adenocarcinoma tissue.

CDR3 loop: CASSLGTSGLEETQYF. The CDR3 DNA sequence: TGTGCCAGCAGCTTAGGGACTAGCGGCCTCGAAGAGACCCAGTACTTC. This chain connects TRBV11-3 to TRBJ2-5, with 10 nucleotides matching TRBD2. CDR3 length: 16 residues. V shed 1 base and J 3 bases; nucleotides not matched to a gene: 5. CDR1 SGHNT and CDR2 YENEEA come from the germline V gene. The full variable domain, with the rest looked up from reference TRBV11-3 and TRBJ2-5, is EAGVVQSPRYKIIEKKQPVAFWCNPISGHNTLYWYLQNLGQGPELLIRYENEEAVDDSQLPKDRFSAERLKGVDSTLKIQPAELGDSAVYLCASSLGTSGLEETQYFGPGTRLLVL.